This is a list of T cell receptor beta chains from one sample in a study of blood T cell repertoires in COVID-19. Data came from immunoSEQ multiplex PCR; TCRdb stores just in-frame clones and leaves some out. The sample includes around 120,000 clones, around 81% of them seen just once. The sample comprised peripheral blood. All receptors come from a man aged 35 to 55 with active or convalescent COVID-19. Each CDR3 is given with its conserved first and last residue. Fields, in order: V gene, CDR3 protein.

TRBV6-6 CASSYAELGNEQFF
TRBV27 CASSFGGSYEQYF
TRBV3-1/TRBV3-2 CASSRASRAETQYF
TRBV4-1 CASSLASVTSTDTQYF
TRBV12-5 CASGLSSGAGYTF
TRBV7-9 CASSSPGKGTGVGTEAFF
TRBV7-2 CASSFPGLATDEQFF
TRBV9 CASSGLAGGSGEQFF
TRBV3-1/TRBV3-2 CASSQDLNQPQHF
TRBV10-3 CAISSERGTTEAFF
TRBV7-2 CASSSSGPQETQYF
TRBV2 CASSEGGKTQYF
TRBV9 CASSVSVVNEKLFF
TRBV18 CASRMRDRANEKLFF
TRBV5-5 CASSSSGTNYYGYTF
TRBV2 CASRGDASGEQYF
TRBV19 CASSARTGKETQYF
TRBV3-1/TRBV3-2 CASSQGQRGNEQFF
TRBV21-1 CASSKGSQGASLYEQYF
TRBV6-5 CASRRDSGTGELFF
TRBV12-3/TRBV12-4 CASSTTGGDGYTF
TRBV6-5 CASSSLSDTQYF
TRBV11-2 CASSLLAGGPYEQYF